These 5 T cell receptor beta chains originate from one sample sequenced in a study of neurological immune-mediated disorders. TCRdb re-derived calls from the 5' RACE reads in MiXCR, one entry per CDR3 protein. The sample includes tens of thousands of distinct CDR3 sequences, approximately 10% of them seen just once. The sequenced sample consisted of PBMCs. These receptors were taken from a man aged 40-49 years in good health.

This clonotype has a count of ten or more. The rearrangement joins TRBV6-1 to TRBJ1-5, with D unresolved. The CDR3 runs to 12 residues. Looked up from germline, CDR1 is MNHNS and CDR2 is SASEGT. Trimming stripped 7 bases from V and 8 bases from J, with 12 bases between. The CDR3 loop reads CASTRDEEPQHF. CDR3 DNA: TGTGCCAGCACCCGAGACGAGGAGCCCCAGCATTTT.

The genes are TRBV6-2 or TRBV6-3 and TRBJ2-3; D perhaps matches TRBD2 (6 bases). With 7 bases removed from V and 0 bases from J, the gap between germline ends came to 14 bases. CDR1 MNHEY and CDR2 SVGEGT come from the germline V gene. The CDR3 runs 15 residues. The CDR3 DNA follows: TGTGCCAGCACCTCTACACGGGGGAGCACAGATACGCAGTATTTT. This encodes CASTSTRGSTDTQYF.

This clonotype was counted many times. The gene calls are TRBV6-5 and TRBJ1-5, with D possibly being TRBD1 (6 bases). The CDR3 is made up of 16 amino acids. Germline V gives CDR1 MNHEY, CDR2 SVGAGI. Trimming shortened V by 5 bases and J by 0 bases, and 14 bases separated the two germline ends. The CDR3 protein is CASSPLGQTSNQPQHF. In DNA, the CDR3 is TGTGCCAGCAGTCCCCTCGGACAGACTAGCAATCAGCCCCAGCATTTT.

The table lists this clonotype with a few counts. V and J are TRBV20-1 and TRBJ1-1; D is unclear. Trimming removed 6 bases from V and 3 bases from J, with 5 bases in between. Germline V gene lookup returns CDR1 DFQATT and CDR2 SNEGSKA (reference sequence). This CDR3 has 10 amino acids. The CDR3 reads CSAHYTEAFF. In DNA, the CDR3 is TGCAGTGCCCATTACACTGAAGCTTTCTTT.

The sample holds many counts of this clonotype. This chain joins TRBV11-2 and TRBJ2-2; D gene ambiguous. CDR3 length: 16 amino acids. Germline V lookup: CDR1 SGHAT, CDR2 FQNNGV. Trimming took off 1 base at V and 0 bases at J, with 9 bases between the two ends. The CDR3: CASSLVAITNTGELFF. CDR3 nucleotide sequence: TGTGCCAGCAGCTTAGTGGCGATCACGAACACCGGGGAGCTGTTTTTT.